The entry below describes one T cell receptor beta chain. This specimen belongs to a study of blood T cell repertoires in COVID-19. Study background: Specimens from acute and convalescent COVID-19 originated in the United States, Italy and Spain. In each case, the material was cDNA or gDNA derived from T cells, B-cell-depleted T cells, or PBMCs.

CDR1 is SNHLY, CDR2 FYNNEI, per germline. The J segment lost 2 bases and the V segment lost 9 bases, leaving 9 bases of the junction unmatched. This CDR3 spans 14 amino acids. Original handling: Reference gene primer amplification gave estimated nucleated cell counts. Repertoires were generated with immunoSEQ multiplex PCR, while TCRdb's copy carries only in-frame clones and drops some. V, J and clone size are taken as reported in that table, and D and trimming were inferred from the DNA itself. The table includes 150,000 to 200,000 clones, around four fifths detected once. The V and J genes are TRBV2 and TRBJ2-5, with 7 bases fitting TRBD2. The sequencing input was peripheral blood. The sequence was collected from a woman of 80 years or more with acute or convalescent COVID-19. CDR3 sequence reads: CASSVRGLQETQYF. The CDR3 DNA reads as TGTGCCAGTTCTGTGAGGGGACTACAAGAGACCCAGTACTTC. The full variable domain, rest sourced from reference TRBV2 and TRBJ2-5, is EPEVTQTPSHQVTQMGQEVILRCVPISNHLYFYWYRQILGQKVEFLVSFYNNEISEKSEIFDDQFSVERPDGSNFTLKIRSTKLEDSAMYFCASSVRGLQETQYFGPGTRLLVL.